Listed here are 18 T cell receptor beta chains from one sample, sequenced in a study of radiotherapy plus CTLA-4 blockade in lung cancer (dated by TCRdb to 2017 to 2018). Libraries were prepared through the immunoSEQ multiplex PCR assay. TCRdb limited this immuneACCESS table to in-frame rearrangements with V and J called. A share of clones is missing; checked studies link under half to unresolved V genes, and the rest is unexplained. The sample contains about 80,000 clones, over 70% of them found a single time. Of the sample, roughly 22% falls within the top ten clones. The sequences come from peripheral blood, collected from a patient treated with radiotherapy plus ipilimumab. The receptor source for this set is a human donor with non-small cell lung cancer whose response to radiotherapy plus ipilimumab could not be evaluated. Some clones in this sample may be carry-over from other donors' samples.

The chain combines TRBV29-1 with TRBJ1-1; D gene ambiguous. The CDR3 is 12 residues long. Germline V gene sequence: CDR1 SQVTM, CDR2 ANQGSEA. The ends were cut back, 5 bases at V and 6 bases at J, with 13 bases in the middle. As DNA, the CDR3 is TGCAGCGTTAGTCCTTGGGAGGCTGAAGCTTTCTTT. It encodes CSVSPWEAEAFF.

V is TRBV18 and J is TRBJ1-5; TRBD1 is a possible D gene (5 bases). The CDR3 is made up of 16 amino acids. The ends were cut back, 3 bases at V and 7 bases at J, with 19 bases in the middle. The germline V gene has CDR1 KGHSH and CDR2 LQKENI. The CDR3 nucleotides read TGTGCCAGCTCACCGAACCGCGCGGGGGAGGACCAGCCCCAGCATTTT. This translates into CASSPNRAGEDQPQHF. The whole variable domain, remainder taken from reference TRBV18 and TRBJ1-5, is NAGVMQNPRHLVRRRGQEARLRCSPMKGHSHVYWYRQLPEEGLKFMVYLQKENIIDESGMPKERFSAEFPKEGPSILRIQQVVRGDSAAYFCASSPNRAGEDQPQHFGDGTRLSIL.

The gene calls are TRBV6-4 and TRBJ2-5, with 9 bases lining up with TRBD2. The trim removed 4 bases at V and 1 base at J, leaving 4 bases unmatched. Germline CDR1 MRHNA, CDR2 SNTAGT. The CDR3 is made up of 15 amino acids. This chain's CDR3 is CASSVGGGAQETQYF. The CDR3 nucleotides read TGTGCCAGCAGTGTCGGCGGGGGGGCCCAAGAGACCCAGTACTTC.

The chain joins TRBV29-1 to TRBJ2-2, with TRBD1 identical over 10 bases. The trim removed 5 bases at V and 6 bases at J, leaving 6 bases unmatched. CDR1 and CDR2 from the germline V gene are SQVTM and ANQGSEA. This CDR3 contains 14 residues. The CDR3 reads CSVRRDRGSGELFF. The CDR3 DNA is TGCAGCGTTCGTAGGGACAGGGGTTCCGGGGAGCTGTTTTTT.

The CDR3 is CASSLSPGTGGRGEQFF. The CDR3 DNA is TGTGCCAGCAGTTTGTCCCCCGGGACAGGGGGGCGGGGGGAGCAGTTCTTC. The genes are TRBV27 and TRBJ2-1; 11 bases map to TRBD1. In germline, CDR1 is MNHEY, CDR2 SMNVEV (reference sequence). V lost 3 bases, J lost 10 bases, and 14 bases stayed unmatched. The CDR3 is made up of 17 amino acids.

The V and J genes are TRBV5-5 and TRBJ1-1; D remains unclear. This CDR3 region has 13 residues. V lost 1 base and J 5 bases, leaving 9 bases between the germline ends. Looked up from germline, CDR1 is SGHKS and CDR2 is YYEKEE (reference sequence). CDR3 bases: TGTGCCAGCAGCTTGATCCCGGGAACTGAAGCTTTCTTT. Translation: CASSLIPGTEAFF. Full variable domain (remainder filled in from reference TRBV5-5 and TRBJ1-1): DAGVTQSPTHLIKTRGQQVTLRCSPISGHKSVSWYQQVLGQGPQFIFQYYEKEERGRGNFPDRFSARQFPNYSSELNVNALLLGDSALYLCASSLIPGTEAFFGQGTRLTVV.

The chain uses TRBV19 and TRBJ2-5; the match to TRBD2 covers 12 bases. CDR3 length: 19 amino acids. The junction had 16 bases not matched to a gene; V was cut back by 6 bases and J by 2 bases. CDR1 and CDR2 (germline): LNHDA, SQIVND (reference sequence). The CDR3 region is CASRFRGLAGRGQQETQYF. The CDR3 DNA reads TGTGCCAGTAGGTTTAGAGGACTAGCGGGGAGAGGACAACAAGAGACCCAGTACTTC.

This clone occurred once. The chain combines TRBV7-6 with TRBJ2-3, with 9 positions matching TRBD2. V trimming: 4 bases; J trimming: 4 bases; junction bases outside the gene matches: 24. Germline V CDR1 and CDR2: SGHVS, FNYEAQ. The CDR3 covers 21 residues. In DNA form, the CDR3 reads TGTGCCAGCAGCTCCCGGGGGGTAGCGGGGGCCTCGGGGGATGAAGCAGATACGCAGTATTTT. The encoded protein is CASSSRGVAGASGDEADTQYF.

The chain links TRBV5-4 to TRBJ2-1, with 8 positions matching TRBD2. CDR3 size: 15 residues. The V gene's germline CDR1 is SGHNT and CDR2 YYREEE (reference sequence). The junction had 11 bases not matched to a gene; V was cut back by 4 bases and J by 8 bases. DNA for the CDR3: TGTGCCAGCAGCCTGTCGAGCGGGGGATGGGATGAGCAGTTCTTC. Translated, it gives CASSLSSGGWDEQFF.

The gene calls are TRBV27 and TRBJ2-3; 10 bases match TRBD2. The germline CDR1 and CDR2 sequences are MNHEY and SMNVEV (reference sequence). This CDR3 is 15 amino acids long. V lost 6 bases, J lost 6 bases, and 9 bases stayed unmatched. The CDR3 is CASRVSGGPGDTQYF. In DNA, the CDR3 is TGTGCCAGCAGGGTTAGCGGGGGGCCGGGGGATACGCAGTATTTT.

The rearrangement joins TRBV11-2 to TRBJ2-5, with 14 bases matching TRBD2. Looked up from germline, CDR1 is SGHAT and CDR2 is FQNNGV. Trimming took 5 bases from V and 5 from J; bases not matched to a gene: 10. CDR3 length equals 17 residues. CDR3 bases: TGTGCCAGCAGCCTAGGACTAGCGGGGGGTTTAGGTGAGACCCAGTACTTC. Amino acids: CASSLGLAGGLGETQYF.

The chain couples TRBV4-3 to TRBJ1-6; no firm D call. There are 17 residues in the CDR3. Per germline, CDR1 LGHNA and CDR2 YSLEER. Deletions cut 0 bases from V and 0 bases from J, with 9 bases between. The CDR3 loop reads CASSQERDSSYNSPLHF. CDR3 in DNA: TGCGCCAGCAGCCAAGAGAGAGATAGCTCCTATAATTCACCCCTCCACTTT.

The gene calls are TRBV6-5 and TRBJ1-2; weak D call: TRBD1 (5 bases). V lost 0 bases to trimming and J lost 8 bases, with 13 bases between them. Looked up from germline, CDR1 is MNHEY and CDR2 is SVGAGI. The CDR3 consists of 14 residues. The CDR3, as DNA: TGTGCCAGCAGTTACTCCATGGGGGGAGGCGGCTACACCTTC. This gives the protein CASSYSMGGGGYTF.

V and J are TRBV28 and TRBJ2-7; 7 bases fit TRBD2. V trimming: 3 bases; J trimming: 2 bases; junction bases outside the gene matches: 13. CDR1 and CDR2 (germline): MDHEN, SYDVKM. This CDR3 is 17 amino acids long. This CDR3 is CASSFDARGEIAYEQYF. In nucleotides, the CDR3 is TGTGCCAGCAGTTTTGACGCCCGGGGGGAGATTGCCTACGAGCAGTACTTC.

The chain recombines TRBV28 with TRBJ1-1; D ambiguous. V was trimmed by 5 bases and J by 0 bases, leaving 16 bases between them. This CDR3 is 16 amino acids long. From germline, CDR1 is MDHEN and CDR2 SYDVKM. The CDR3 sequence is CASSLPVEEVNTEAFF. Written as DNA, the CDR3 is TGTGCCAGCAGTCTACCAGTTGAAGAGGTGAACACTGAAGCTTTCTTT.

The chain has TRBV10-3 and TRBJ2-7; 10 nucleotides match TRBD1. Germline CDR1 ENHRY, CDR2 SYGVKD. CDR3 length: 15 residues. J lost 4 bases, V lost 4 bases, and 7 bases had no gene match. The CDR3 protein is CAISVGDRGGYEQYF. CDR3 in DNA: TGTGCCATCAGTGTTGGGGACAGGGGAGGATACGAGCAGTACTTC.

The chain uses TRBV5-1 and TRBJ2-3; TRBD1 might be the D (6 bases). V was clipped by 4 bases and J by 3 bases, with 18 bases between them. From germline, CDR1 is SGHRS and CDR2 YFSETQ. CDR3 size: 16 residues. The CDR3 nucleotides read TGCGCCAGCAGCATGTCCGGGACACGGCTAACAGATACGCAGTATTTT. Protein sequence: CASSMSGTRLTDTQYF. The complete variable domain, with remaining parts taken from reference TRBV5-1 and TRBJ2-3, reads KAGVTQTPRYLIKTRGQQVTLSCSPISGHRSVSWYQQTPGQGLQFLFEYFSETQRNKGNFPGRFSGRQFSNSRSEMNVSTLELGDSALYLCASSMSGTRLTDTQYFGPGTRLTVL.

The CDR3: CASSQQSYGYTF. The DNA of the CDR3 is TGTGCCAGCAGCCAACAGAGCTATGGCTACACCTTC. The rearrangement links TRBV7-2 to TRBJ1-2; D is ambiguous. Trimming cost V 5 bases and J 4 bases, with 8 bases left between them. This CDR3 has 12 residues. The germline V gene encodes CDR1 SGHTA and CDR2 FQGNSA. The whole variable domain, remainder taken from reference TRBV7-2 and TRBJ1-2, is GAGVSQSPSNKVTEKGKDVELRCDPISGHTALYWYRQSLGQGLEFLIYFQGNSAPDKSGLPSDRFSAERTGGSVSTLTIQRTQQEDSAVYLCASSQQSYGYTFGSGTRLTVV.